These T cell receptor beta chains were read from a single sample in a study of identical twins. Each CDR3 protein gets one entry after TCRdb re-called the 5' RACE reads with MiXCR. The sample gives about 530,000 distinct CDR3 sequences, approximately 14% of which show up once; roughly 0.46% is in the top ten. These same data were also listed under a study on yellow fever vaccine responses in identical twins.

Sequencing was performed on CD4+ T cells sorted from blood. These TCRs come from a woman under 30 in good health. Both conserved end residues are part of each CDR3. D genes are given only for firm matches. The listing skips clone size in some rows; elsewhere it reads once, few, many or a size class.

v_gene: TRBV5-1
j_gene: TRBJ2-3
abundance: few
d_gene: TRBD2
CDR3aa: CASSLIPLAGGATDTQYF
CDR3nt: TGCGCCAGCAGCTTGATTCCCCTAGCGGGAGGGGCCACAGATACGCAGTATTTT

v_gene: TRBV2
j_gene: TRBJ1-1
abundance: .
d_gene: TRBD1
CDR3aa: CARTGRNTEAFF
CDR3nt: TGTGCCAGGACAGGGAGAAACACTGAAGCTTTCTTT

v_gene: TRBV2
j_gene: TRBJ1-2
abundance: many
d_gene: .
CDR3aa: CASTSPSYGYTF
CDR3nt: TGTGCCAGCACGTCCCCTTCCTATGGCTACACCTTC

v_gene: TRBV5-1
j_gene: TRBJ2-3
abundance: .
d_gene: .
CDR3aa: CASSLGFGRETDTQYF
CDR3nt: TGCGCCAGCAGCTTGGGTTTTGGCAGGGAAACAGATACGCAGTATTTT

v_gene: TRBV5-4
j_gene: TRBJ2-1
abundance: few
d_gene: TRBD1
CDR3aa: CASTLTGVGGNEQFF
CDR3nt: TGTGCCAGCACCTTGACAGGGGTTGGGGGCAATGAGCAGTTCTTC

v_gene: TRBV4-1
j_gene: TRBJ2-1
abundance: few
d_gene: .
CDR3aa: CASSQGRASAYNEQFF
CDR3nt: TGCGCCAGCAGCCAAGGCAGGGCTAGTGCCTACAATGAGCAGTTCTTC

v_gene: TRBV4-1
j_gene: TRBJ2-2
abundance: .
d_gene: .
CDR3aa: CASSPSMGKAGDGTGELFF
CDR3nt: TGCGCCAGCAGCCCCTCCATGGGGAAAGCAGGGGACGGGACCGGGGAGCTGTTTTTT

v_gene: TRBV25-1
j_gene: TRBJ2-7
abundance: .
d_gene: .
CDR3aa: CASSEDRLTYEQYF
CDR3nt: TGTGCCAGCAGTGAAGACAGGCTTACCTACGAGCAGTACTTC

v_gene: TRBV6-2/TRBV6-3
j_gene: TRBJ1-2
abundance: few
d_gene: TRBD1
CDR3aa: CASSYADRKLNYGYTF
CDR3nt: TGTGCCAGCAGTTACGCGGACAGGAAGTTAAACTATGGCTACACCTTC

v_gene: TRBV6-1
j_gene: TRBJ2-1
abundance: .
d_gene: .
CDR3aa: CATQLQGGYNEQFF
CDR3nt: TGTGCCACCCAACTGCAGGGGGGCTACAATGAGCAGTTCTTC

v_gene: TRBV12-3/TRBV12-4
j_gene: TRBJ1-6
abundance: many
d_gene: .
CDR3aa: CASSLTEVLSSLHF
CDR3nt: TGTGCCAGCAGTTTAACGGAAGTGCTATCTAGCCTCCACTTT

v_gene: TRBV14
j_gene: TRBJ2-1
abundance: .
d_gene: .
CDR3aa: CASSHWTEGGNEQFF
CDR3nt: TGTGCCAGCAGCCACTGGACAGAAGGAGGGAATGAGCAGTTCTTC

v_gene: TRBV20-1
j_gene: TRBJ2-1
abundance: .
d_gene: .
CDR3aa: CSARDLARHNNEQFF
CDR3nt: TGCAGTGCTAGAGATTTGGCCAGACACAACAATGAGCAGTTCTTC

v_gene: TRBV11-2
j_gene: TRBJ2-3
abundance: .
d_gene: TRBD2
CDR3aa: CASSNTGTRGLDTQYF
CDR3nt: TGTGCCAGCAGCAATACCGGGACTAGGGGTTTGGATACGCAGTATTTT

v_gene: TRBV3-1
j_gene: TRBJ2-1
abundance: .
d_gene: .
CDR3aa: CASSHGGLSYNEQFF
CDR3nt: TGTGCCAGCAGCCATGGGGGACTTTCCTACAATGAGCAGTTCTTC